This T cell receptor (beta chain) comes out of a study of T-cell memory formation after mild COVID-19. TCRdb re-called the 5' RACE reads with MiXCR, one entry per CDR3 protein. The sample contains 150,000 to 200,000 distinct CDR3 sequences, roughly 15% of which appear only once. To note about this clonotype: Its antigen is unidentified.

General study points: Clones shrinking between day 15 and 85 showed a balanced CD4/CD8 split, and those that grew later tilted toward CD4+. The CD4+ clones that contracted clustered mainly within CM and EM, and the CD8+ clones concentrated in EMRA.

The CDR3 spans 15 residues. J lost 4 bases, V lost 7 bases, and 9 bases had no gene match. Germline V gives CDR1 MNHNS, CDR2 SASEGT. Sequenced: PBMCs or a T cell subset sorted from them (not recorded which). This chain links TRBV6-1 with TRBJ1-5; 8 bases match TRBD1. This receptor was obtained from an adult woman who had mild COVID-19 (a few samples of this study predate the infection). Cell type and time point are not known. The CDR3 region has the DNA TGTGCCAGCAATTTCGGACAGGGTGGGAATCAGCCCCAGCATTTT. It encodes CASNFGQGGNQPQHF.